The rows below give T cell receptor beta chains drawn from one sample of a study of blood T cell repertoires in COVID-19. Profiled with immunoSEQ multiplex PCR; TCRdb holds only in-frame clones, not every one. The sample holds around 300,000 clones, about nine tenths seen once. The specimen was peripheral blood. These receptors were collected from a middle-aged man with acute or convalescent COVID-19. Each CDR3 is given with its conserved first and last residue. The D gene is left open where the match is weak.

>TRBJ2-7|-|TRBV3-1/TRBV3-2
TGTGCCAGCAGCCAGATGAGTCAGGGGCCGGACGAGCAGTACTTC
CASSQMSQGPDEQYF
>TRBJ1-2|TRBD1|TRBV6-5
TGTGCCAGCATTACAGGGGGTAACTATGGCTACACCTTC
CASITGGNYGYTF
>TRBJ2-1|TRBD2|TRBV3-1/TRBV3-2
TGTGCCAGCAGCCATCTGGCGGGGGGATCCTACAATGAGCAGTTCTTC
CASSHLAGGSYNEQFF
>TRBJ2-3|TRBD2|TRBV19
TGTGCCAGTAGTATAGCTCGGAGCGGGGCCACAGATACGCAGTATTTT
CASSIARSGATDTQYF
>TRBJ1-1|-|TRBV6-5
TGTGCCAGCAGCGCCGGGGGTGGGAACACTGAAGCTTTCTTT
CASSAGGGNTEAFF
>TRBJ1-4|-|TRBV30
TGTGCCTGGAGTGCTGGGGGCCTAGGAAAACTGTTTTTT
CAWSAGGLGKLFF
>TRBJ1-6|-|TRBV3-1/TRBV3-2
TGTGCCAGCAGCCATAAACAGGGAAGTATTTTCGATAATTCACCCCTCCACTTT
CASSHKQGSIFDNSPLHF
>TRBJ2-1|-|TRBV30
TGTGCCTGGGCCCGCAATGAGCAGTTCTTC
CAWARNEQFF
>TRBJ1-2|-|TRBV6-6
TGTGCCAGCACCTACGCGACAGGAGCCTTCTATGGCTACACCTTC
CASTYATGAFYGYTF
>TRBJ2-4|-|TRBV6-1
TGTGCCAGCAGTGAAGCGCTAGCCGGGAGAAACATTCAGTACTTC
CASSEALAGRNIQYF